The next 27 T cell receptor beta chains were all read from a single sample in a study of blood T cells in healthy people across ages. A second PCR, run for roughly 7 to 11 cycles, used a sample-barcoded 5' primer plus a J-beta primer mix. TCRdb passed the 5' RACE reads through MiXCR, listing each CDR3 protein once. Seen here are roughly 1.7 million distinct CDR3 sequences, roughly 30% observed once, and the top ten hold approximately 10%. The specimen was blood. The receptor source for this set is a woman aged 25 to 39 in good health.

The chain is built from TRBV30 and TRBJ2-3; TRBD2 matches 10 bases. After removal of 3 bases from V and 0 bases from J, the junction contained 6 bases not matched to a gene. Germline V gene lookup returns CDR1 GTSNPN and CDR2 SVGIG (reference sequence). The CDR3 is made up of 16 amino acids. The CDR3 here is CAWSPGTSASTDTQYF. The DNA of the CDR3 is TGTGCCTGGAGCCCCGGGACTAGCGCAAGCACAGATACGCAGTATTTT.

Only a few counts were recorded for this clonotype. The gene calls are TRBV4-2 and TRBJ2-7; 10 nucleotides match TRBD1. The CDR3 sequence is 15 residues long. CDR1 and CDR2 from the germline V gene are LGHNA and YNFKEQ. The ends lost 6 bases at V and 5 bases at J; junction bases unmatched: 10. CDR3 protein: CASSSVWDRGNEQYF. DNA for the CDR3: TGTGCCAGCAGTTCCGTTTGGGACAGGGGTAACGAGCAGTACTTC.

V gene TRBV5-4 combines with J gene TRBJ1-6; 8 bases fit TRBD1. CDR3 length equals 14 residues. J gave up 9 bases and V 4 bases, and 6 bases lay outside the gene matches. Germline loops: CDR1 SGHNT, CDR2 YYREEE (reference sequence). The CDR3 spells CASSMDREGSPLHF. CDR3 sequence (DNA): TGTGCCAGCAGCATGGACAGGGAAGGTTCACCCCTCCACTTT.

This clonotype was observed many times. The chain recombines TRBV7-9 with TRBJ2-7; unclear D gene. V dropped 6 bases and J dropped 0 bases, with 6 bases sitting between them. In germline, CDR1 is SEHNR, CDR2 FQNEAQ (reference sequence). The CDR3 is 12 residues long. Here the CDR3 reads CASSFDSYEQYF. The DNA of the CDR3 is TGTGCCAGCAGTTTCGACTCCTACGAGCAGTACTTC.

V usage is TRBV6-4 and J usage is TRBJ2-3, with 7 bases aligning to TRBD2. The CDR3 sequence is 17 residues long. Germline CDR1 is MRHNA and CDR2 is SNTAGT. Losses at the gene ends were 4 bases for V and 6 bases for J; bases not matched to a gene: 16. Here the CDR3 DNA reads TGTGCCAGCAGTGTGGGGGGGGACCTATCTACAAGGGATACGCAGTATTTT. Its translation: CASSVGGDLSTRDTQYF.

This clonotype came up a few times. V gene TRBV5-1 combines with J gene TRBJ1-4; 8 positions match TRBD1. Trimming cost V 5 bases and J 0 bases; bases outside gene matches: 6. The CDR3 runs 16 residues. The germline gives CDR1 SGHRS, CDR2 YFSETQ. CDR3 in amino acids: CASRRTGTSTNEKLFF. The CDR3 nucleotides are TGCGCCAGCAGGAGGACAGGGACATCAACTAATGAAAAACTGTTTTTT.

As regards this clonotype: The junction does not match germline at one end; this may be a read error. V and J are TRBV9 and TRBJ2-7; no reliable D call. CDR1 is SGDLS, CDR2 YYNGEE, per germline. The CDR3 has 13 amino acids. The CDR3 region has the DNA TGTGCCAGCAGCCGCCCATCCTCCTCCGAGCAGTACTTC. It is translated as CASSRPSSSEQYF.

J is TRBJ2-1 and V is TRBV4-1; 12 nucleotides match TRBD2. With 5 bases clipped from V and 10 bases from J, the junction kept 9 bases outside the gene matches. CDR3 length: 15 amino acids. Germline V gene lookup returns CDR1 MGHRA and CDR2 YSYEKL. CDR3 DNA sequence: TGCGCCAGCAGCTTCGCTAGCGGGGGGGCCGGAGAGCAGTTCTTC. This encodes CASSFASGGAGEQFF.

This clonotype turned up a few times. The chain links TRBV6-1 to TRBJ2-3, with no clear D. The CDR3 extends over 15 amino acids. Germline V CDR1 and CDR2: MNHNS, SASEGT. V was pared by 5 bases and J by 0 bases, with 12 bases between. The CDR3: CASSRPFQSTDTQYF. DNA for the CDR3: TGTGCCAGCAGTCGACCCTTCCAGAGCACAGATACGCAGTATTTT.

As for this clonotype: At one boundary the junction diverges from the germline segment, which might be a read error. The gene calls are TRBV7-8 and TRBJ2-7; 8 nucleotides agree with TRBD1. Germline CDR1 is SGHVS and CDR2 is FQNEAQ. CDR3 length equals 16 residues. CDR3 bases: TGTGCCAGCAGCGTAGCGAGGACAGGGTTCACCTACGAGCAGTACTTC. Protein product: CASSVARTGFTYEQYF.

The rearrangement links TRBV29-1 to TRBJ2-1, with 11 positions matching TRBD1. Germline V gene data show CDR1 as SQVTM and CDR2 as ANQGSEA. The trim removed 5 bases at V and 3 bases at J, leaving 9 bases unmatched. The CDR3 is 16 amino acids. In DNA form, the CDR3 reads TGCAGCGTTTCCCGTTCCGGGACAGGGGGCTACAATGAGCAGTTCTTC. Its translation: CSVSRSGTGGYNEQFF.

This clonotype was observed a few times. The chain carries TRBV15 and TRBJ2-6, with D uncertain. The V end was cut by 5 bases, the J end by 4 bases, with 15 bases between. The CDR3 has 16 amino acids. Germline-derived CDR1 and CDR2 are LNHNV and YYDKDF (reference sequence). The CDR3: CATSLEENVGANVLTF. Here the CDR3 DNA reads TGTGCCACCAGCCTAGAGGAAAACGTGGGGGCCAACGTCCTGACTTTC.

This clonotype was recorded many times. The rearrangement joins TRBV6-6 to TRBJ1-2, with 9 bases matching TRBD1. V shed 6 bases and J 8 bases; nucleotides not matched to a gene: 10. Per the germline V gene, CDR1 is MNHNY and CDR2 is SVGAGI (reference sequence). The CDR3 is 14 residues long. For the CDR3, the DNA is TGTGCCAGCAGCTGGACAGGGGAACGTGGGGGCTACACCTTC. It encodes CASSWTGERGGYTF.

The rearrangement joins TRBV30 to TRBJ2-1, with a possible D match to TRBD1 (5 bases). This CDR3 comprises 11 residues. The germline V and J ends were trimmed by 1 base and 15 bases, with 13 bases remaining between them. The V gene's germline CDR1 is GTSNPN and CDR2 SVGIG (reference sequence). As DNA, the CDR3 is TGTGCCTGGAGTGGGGGCACCCGGTCGTTCTTC. Protein sequence: CAWSGGTRSFF.

There are a few counts of this clonotype. The J gene is TRBJ2-5, the V gene TRBV6-6; D is possibly TRBD1 (6 bases). The CDR3 runs 16 residues. Trimming pared 2 bases from V and 4 bases from J, leaving 17 bases between. From germline, CDR1 is MNHNY and CDR2 SVGAGI (reference sequence). Written as DNA, the CDR3 is TGTGCCAGCAGTTACACCTACAGGGTAGAGGGAGAGACCCAGTACTTC. Encoded protein: CASSYTYRVEGETQYF.

This clonotype was seen a single time. The chain links TRBV2 to TRBJ1-4, with D possibly being TRBD1 (5 bases). This CDR3 is 13 amino acids long. The germline CDR1 and CDR2 sequences are SNHLY and FYNNEI. The V end was cut by 6 bases, the J end by 5 bases, with 10 bases between. The CDR3 region is CASSRGGNEKLFF. In DNA form, the CDR3 reads TGTGCCAGCAGCCGGGGGGGGAATGAAAAACTGTTTTTT.

This chain links TRBV6-1 with TRBJ1-2; the D is unclear. CDR3 length equals 13 residues. Germline CDR1 MNHNS, CDR2 SASEGT. The ends were cut back, 1 base at V and 4 bases at J, with 7 bases in the middle. The CDR3 here is CASSEGRLYGYTF. DNA of the CDR3: TGTGCCAGCAGTGAAGGGCGGCTCTATGGCTACACCTTC.

Many counts were recorded for this clonotype. The chain couples TRBV7-9 to TRBJ2-7; unclear D gene. The CDR3 spans 14 residues. V lost 5 bases and J 7 bases, leaving 18 bases between the germline ends. CDR1 is SEHNR and CDR2 is FQNEAQ in the germline V gene (reference sequence). The CDR3 bases are TGTGCCAGCAGCGCGCCGGGTGCGGCCGGGGAGCAGTACTTC. Amino acid sequence: CASSAPGAAGEQYF.

This clonotype has more than one count but fewer than ten. This rearrangement joins TRBV5-1 to TRBJ1-2; 7 nucleotides align to TRBD1. V shed 3 bases and J 5 bases; nucleotides not matched to a gene: 10. The CDR3 extends over 15 amino acids. The V gene's germline CDR1 is SGHRS and CDR2 YFSETQ. The CDR3 DNA follows: TGCGCCAGCAGCTCCCTGACAGGGCGGTTTTATGGCTACACCTTC. Residues: CASSSLTGRFYGYTF. The complete variable domain, with remaining parts taken from reference TRBV5-1 and TRBJ1-2, reads KAGVTQTPRYLIKTRGQQVTLSCSPISGHRSVSWYQQTPGQGLQFLFEYFSETQRNKGNFPGRFSGRQFSNSRSEMNVSTLELGDSALYLCASSSLTGRFYGYTFGSGTRLTVV.

Many counts were recorded for this clonotype. The genes are TRBV4-2 and TRBJ2-3; D not certain. This CDR3 comprises 14 residues. Trimming shortened V by 0 bases and J by 0 bases, and 4 bases separated the two germline ends. Germline V CDR1 and CDR2: LGHNA, YNFKEQ. CDR3 amino acids: CASSQEPSTDTQYF. The CDR3 nucleotides read TGTGCCAGCAGCCAAGAGCCTAGCACAGATACGCAGTATTTT.

The rearrangement joins TRBV2 to TRBJ1-5; TRBD1 matches at 7 bases. After removal of 5 bases from V and 2 bases from J, the junction contained 6 bases not matched to a gene. Germline CDR1 reads SNHLY; CDR2 reads FYNNEI. The CDR3 totals 15 residues. CDR3 sequence reads: CASSQQTGGNQPQHF. In nucleotides, the CDR3 is TGTGCCAGCAGTCAACAAACAGGGGGCAATCAGCCCCAGCATTTT.

This clonotype occurred a few times. The chain couples TRBV29-1 to TRBJ2-7; D call uncertain. Germline assignment: CDR1 SQVTM and CDR2 ANQGSEA. The V gene lost 4 bases and the J gene lost 5 bases, with 12 bases spanning the gap. This CDR3 has 12 amino acids. The CDR3 region is CSVAHGRDEQYF. CDR3 in DNA: TGCAGCGTTGCCCACGGCCGCGACGAGCAGTACTTC.

This clonotype was counted ten times or more. V usage is TRBV29-1 and J usage is TRBJ2-5; TRBD2 aligns across 9 bases. The end of the DNA aligns better with TRBJ2-7, so the J call may be wrong. Germline CDR1 and CDR2: SQVTM and ANQGSEA. The CDR3 runs 12 residues. The CDR3, as DNA: TGCAGCGCGCAGACTAGCGGCTACGAGCAGTACTTC. Its protein product is CSAQTSGYEQYF.

The gene calls are TRBV5-1 and TRBJ1-6; no clear D. Per the germline V gene, CDR1 is SGHRS and CDR2 is YFSETQ. The CDR3 length is 14 residues. The V gene lost 0 bases and the J gene lost 7 bases, with 8 bases spanning the gap. CDR3 bases: TGCGCCAGCAGCTTGGGGGCAGGAAATTCACCCCTCCACTTT. This sequence encodes CASSLGAGNSPLHF.

The chain uses TRBV5-4 and TRBJ2-5, with D perhaps given as TRBD1 or TRBD2 (6 bases each). Germline CDR1 and CDR2: SGHNT and YYREEE (reference sequence). Trimming took 4 bases from V and 4 from J, leaving 20 bases between them. This CDR3 has 16 amino acids. The CDR3 bases are TGTGCCAGCAGCCTCGTCACAGGGAGGCCCACAGAGACCCAGTACTTC. Its translation: CASSLVTGRPTETQYF.

V is TRBV6-5 and J is TRBJ1-4, with D perhaps TRBD1 (6 bases). Germline V gene lookup returns CDR1 MNHEY and CDR2 SVGAGI. The CDR3 contains 18 residues. V dropped 3 bases and J dropped 3 bases, with 20 bases sitting between them. CDR3 in DNA: TGTGCCAGCAGTTATTCACTCGACCAGGGGACCTCTAATGAAAAACTGTTTTTT. This translates into CASSYSLDQGTSNEKLFF.

The chain is built from TRBV30 and TRBJ2-3; D not resolved. The ends were cut back, 6 bases at V and 4 bases at J, with 14 bases in the middle. This CDR3 has 13 amino acids. CDR1 and CDR2 from the germline V gene are GTSNPN and SVGIG (reference sequence). The DNA of the CDR3 is TGTGCCTGTTCGTCTCAACGCCCAGATACGCAGTATTTT. This sequence encodes CACSSQRPDTQYF.